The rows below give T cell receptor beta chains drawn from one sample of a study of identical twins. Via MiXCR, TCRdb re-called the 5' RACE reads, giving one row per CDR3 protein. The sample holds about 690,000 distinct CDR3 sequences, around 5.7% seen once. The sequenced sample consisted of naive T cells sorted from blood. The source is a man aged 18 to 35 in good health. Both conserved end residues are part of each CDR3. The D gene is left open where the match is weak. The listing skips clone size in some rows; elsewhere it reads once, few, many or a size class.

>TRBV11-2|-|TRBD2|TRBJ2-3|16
TGTGCCAGCAGCTTAGCCCGGGCTAGCGGGACAGATACGCAGTATTTT
CASSLARASGTDTQYF
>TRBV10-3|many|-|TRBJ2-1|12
TGTGCCATCAGCGTTACTAGACATGAGCAGTTCTTC
CAISVTRHEQFF
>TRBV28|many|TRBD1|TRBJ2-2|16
TGTGCCAGCAGGGGACAGGGGGCGCGGTACACCGGGGAGCTGTTTTTT
CASRGQGARYTGELFF
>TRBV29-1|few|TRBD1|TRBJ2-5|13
TGCAGCGTTGAGAAGGGGGCGCGGGAGACCCAGTACTTC
CSVEKGARETQYF
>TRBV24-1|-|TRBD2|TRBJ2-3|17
TGTGCCACCAGCTCCGGGACTAGCGGGAGGAACACAGATACGCAGTATTTT
CATSSGTSGRNTDTQYF
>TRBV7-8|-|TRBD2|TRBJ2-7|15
TGTGCCAGCAGCTCGGGACTAGCGGCTATCTACGAGCAGTACTTC
CASSSGLAAIYEQYF
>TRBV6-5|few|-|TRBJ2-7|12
TGTGCCACCGCCCCGGGGAAATACGAGCAGTACTTC
CATAPGKYEQYF
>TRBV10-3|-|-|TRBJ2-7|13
TGTGCCATCAGTGAGTGGTCCGGGAACGAGCAGTACTTC
CAISEWSGNEQYF
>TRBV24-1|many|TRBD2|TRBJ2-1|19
TGTGCCACCAGTGATCACGGGACTAGCGGGAGGGGGGCCTACAATGAGCAGTTCTTC
CATSDHGTSGRGAYNEQFF
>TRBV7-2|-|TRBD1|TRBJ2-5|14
TGTGCCAGCAGCTCCGGGACAGGGCCAGAGACCCAGTACTTC
CASSSGTGPETQYF
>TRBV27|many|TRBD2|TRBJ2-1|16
TGTGCCAGCAGTCCGGCTAGCGGGAGAGGGGGCGATGAGCAGTTCTTC
CASSPASGRGGDEQFF
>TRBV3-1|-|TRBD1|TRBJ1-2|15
TGTGCCAGCAGCCAATCGGACAGGGAAAGTAATGGCTACACCTTC
CASSQSDRESNGYTF
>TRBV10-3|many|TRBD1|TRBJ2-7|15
TGTGCCATCAGGGAGGCCGGGACAGGGATCTACGAGCAGTACTTC
CAIREAGTGIYEQYF
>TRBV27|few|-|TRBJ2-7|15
TGTGCCAGCAGTTTAGCCTCTTCATCCTGGTACGAGCAGTACTTC
CASSLASSSWYEQYF
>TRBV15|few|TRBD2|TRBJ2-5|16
TGTGCCACCAGCAGAGAAAGGAGCGGGATGGGGGAGACCCAGTACTTC
CATSRERSGMGETQYF
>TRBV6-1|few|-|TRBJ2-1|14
TGTGCCAGCAGACCCCAAGACCCTTACAATGAGCAGTTCTTC
CASRPQDPYNEQFF
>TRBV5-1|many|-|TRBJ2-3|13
TGCGCCAGCAGCCTTAAGGGCCCAGATACGCAGTATTTT
CASSLKGPDTQYF
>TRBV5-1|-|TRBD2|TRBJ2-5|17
TGCGCCAGCAGCAGAGGGACTAGCGGGAGTCTCCAAGAGACCCAGTACTTC
CASSRGTSGSLQETQYF
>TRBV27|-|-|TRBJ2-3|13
TGTGCCAGCAGTTTAGGGACGTCAGATACGCAGTATTTT
CASSLGTSDTQYF
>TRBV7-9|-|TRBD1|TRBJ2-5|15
TGTGCCAGCAGCGTCGGACAGGGGGATGGAGAGACCCAGTACTTC
CASSVGQGDGETQYF
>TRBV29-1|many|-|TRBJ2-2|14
TGCAGCGTTTCAGGCAGCGAGGGCACCGGGGAGCTGTTTTTT
CSVSGSEGTGELFF
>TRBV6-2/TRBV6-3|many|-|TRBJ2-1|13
TGTGCCAGCGCAGAGACTCCATACAATGAGCAGTTCTTC
CASAETPYNEQFF
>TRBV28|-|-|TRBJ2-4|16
TGTGCCAGCAGCGATGACAGGTTCCTAGCCAAAAACATTCAGTACTTC
CASSDDRFLAKNIQYF
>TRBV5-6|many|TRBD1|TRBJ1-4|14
TGTGCCAGCAGCTTGGCGGGACAGGATGAAAAACTGTTTTTT
CASSLAGQDEKLFF
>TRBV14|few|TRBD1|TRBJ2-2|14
TGTGCCAGCAAAGGACAGGAATTCACCGGGGAGCTGTTTTTT
CASKGQEFTGELFF
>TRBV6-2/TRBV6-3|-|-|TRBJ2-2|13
TGTGCCAGCAGTTATATAGATGTCGGGGAGCTGTTTTTT
CASSYIDVGELFF
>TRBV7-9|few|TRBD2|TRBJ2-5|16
TGTGCCAGCACCCAGAGATCATCGGGGAGGGACGAGACCCAGTACTTC
CASTQRSSGRDETQYF
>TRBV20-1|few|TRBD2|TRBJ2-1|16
TGCAGTGCGAACGGACTAGCGGGAGGTTCCTACAATGAGCAGTTCTTC
CSANGLAGGSYNEQFF
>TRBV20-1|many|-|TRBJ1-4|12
TGCAGTGCTAGAGATACGGAGCCAAGGAGATTTTTT
CSARDTEPRRFF
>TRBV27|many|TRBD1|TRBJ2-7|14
TGTGCCAGCAGTATCGGACAGGGATCCTACGAGCAGTACTTC
CASSIGQGSYEQYF
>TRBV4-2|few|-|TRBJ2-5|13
TGTGCCAGCAGCCAAGAGCAAGGAGAGACCCAGTACTTC
CASSQEQGETQYF
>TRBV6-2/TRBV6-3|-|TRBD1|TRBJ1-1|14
TGTGCCAGCAGCACTCAGACAGGGCTCACTGAAGCTTTCTTT
CASSTQTGLTEAFF
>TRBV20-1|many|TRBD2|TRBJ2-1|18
TGCAGTGCTAGGGGTCGGGGAGGGCCCCCACCCTCCTACAATGAGCAGTTCTTC
CSARGRGGPPPSYNEQFF
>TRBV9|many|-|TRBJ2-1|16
TGTGCCAGCAGCGTAGTTAGCGGAGGATCCTACAATGAGCAGTTCTTC
CASSVVSGGSYNEQFF
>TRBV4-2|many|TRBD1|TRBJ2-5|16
TGTGCCAGCAGCCAAGTGGGACAGGGGGCTGTGGAGACCCAGTACTTC
CASSQVGQGAVETQYF
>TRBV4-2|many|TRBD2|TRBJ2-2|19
TGTGCCAGCAGCCAAGATAGGCCGGGACTAGCGGCGAACACCGGGGAGCTGTTTTTT
CASSQDRPGLAANTGELFF
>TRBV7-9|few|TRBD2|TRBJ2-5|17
TGTGCCAGCAGCTCTGCACTAGCGGGAGGGCTGGGAGAGACCCAGTACTTC
CASSSALAGGLGETQYF
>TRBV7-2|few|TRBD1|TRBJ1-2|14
TGTGCCAGCAGCTCCCAGACAGGGATCTATGGCTACACCTTC
CASSSQTGIYGYTF
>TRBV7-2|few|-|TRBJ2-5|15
TGTGCCAGCAGCGTTACGGCGGGACGCCAAGAGACCCAGTACTTC
CASSVTAGRQETQYF
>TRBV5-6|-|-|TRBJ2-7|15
TGTGCCAGCAGTTATGTCGGGACGGAGGTCTACGAGCAGTACTTC
CASSYVGTEVYEQYF
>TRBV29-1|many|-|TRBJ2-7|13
TGCAGCGTTGAAAATTCTTCAGGGGCCGAGCAGTACTTC
CSVENSSGAEQYF